This note documents a single T cell receptor beta chain sequence. Germline V lookup: CDR1 MDHEN, CDR2 SYDVKM. This CDR3 contains 14 residues. Between the trimmed V and J ends, which lost 2 bases and 9 bases, there was a span of 17 bases. TCRdb re-called the 5' RACE reads with MiXCR, one entry per CDR3 protein. This table holds about 890,000 distinct CDR3 sequences, 12% found once. This sample is drawn from a study of identical twins. These data are also associated with another study on yellow fever vaccine responses in identical twins.

The sample consisted of PBMCs. The TCR was taken from a woman aged 18-29 years in good health. This sequence joins TRBV28 and TRBJ2-7; D may correspond to TRBD1 or TRBD2 (5 bases each). This CDR3 is CASSLGDPSLRQYF. The DNA of the CDR3 is TGTGCCAGCAGTTTAGGGGACCCATCATTGCGGCAGTACTTC.